Listed below are T cell receptor beta chains from one sample, sequenced in a study of identical twins. TCRdb used MiXCR to reprocess the 5' RACE reads, holding one entry per CDR3 protein. Of over 500,000 distinct CDR3 sequences listed, approximately 22% are singletons. The same sample was also studied in work on T cells expressing NK-cell markers.

The material sequenced was CD4+ T cells sorted from blood. The receptors were gathered from a young woman in good health. CDR3s include the opening cysteine and the closing phenylalanine or tryptophan. The D gene is left open where the match is weak. Expanded clones get a size class; other rows say once, few or many, or leave the size out.

CDR3nt | CDR3aa | d_gene | j_gene | v_gene | abundance
TGTGCCAGCAGCTTAGAGCATGCCGGGGATGGAGGCTACACCTTC | CASSLEHAGDGGYTF | - | TRBJ1-2 | TRBV11-3 | few
TGTGCCATCAGTGCGGGACAGGGCTACGAGCAGTACTTC | CAISAGQGYEQYF | TRBD1 | TRBJ2-7 | TRBV10-3 | -
TGTGCCAGCAGCCTTTCCGGAGGGACAGGGATGAACACTGAAGCTTTCTTT | CASSLSGGTGMNTEAFF | TRBD1 | TRBJ1-1 | TRBV3-1 | -
TGCAGTGCTAGAGATTGGACAGGACAAGAGACCCAGTACTTC | CSARDWTGQETQYF | TRBD1 | TRBJ2-5 | TRBV20-1 | few
TGCGCCAGCAGCCTCGCTTTGGGGGTGGCAGATACGCAGTATTTT | CASSLALGVADTQYF | - | TRBJ2-3 | TRBV5-1 | few
TGTGCCAGCAGCCCGCTACAGGGCCGGTATGGCTACACCTTC | CASSPLQGRYGYTF | - | TRBJ1-2 | TRBV5-6 | -
TGTGCTAGTGGTTTGGGGCAGACTTCTAGCACAGATACGCAGTATTTT | CASGLGQTSSTDTQYF | - | TRBJ2-3 | TRBV12-5 | once
TGTGCCAGCAGTTACATTAACCCTGAAGCTTTCTTT | CASSYINPEAFF | - | TRBJ1-1 | TRBV6-6 | -
TGTGCCAGCAGTTACTCGGGTGGAAGGAATCAGCCCCAGCATTTT | CASSYSGGRNQPQHF | - | TRBJ1-5 | TRBV6-5 | few
TGTGCCAGCACCCAGTGGGCGCAGGGCTACACCTTC | CASTQWAQGYTF | - | TRBJ1-2 | TRBV6-5 | once
TGTGCCAGCAGCCTTATCGGGGGGGCTAGGACAGATACGCAGTATTTT | CASSLIGGARTDTQYF | TRBD2 | TRBJ2-3 | TRBV3-1 | -
TGTGCCAGCAGCGTAGAGGGACTCTACAATGAGCAGTTCTTC | CASSVEGLYNEQFF | - | TRBJ2-1 | TRBV9 | few
TGTGCCATCAGTGACCAGGAGGAGACCCAGTACTTC | CAISDQEETQYF | - | TRBJ2-5 | TRBV10-3 | -
TGCAGTGCTAGGTCCCAGAATACAGCCTACGAGCAGTACTTC | CSARSQNTAYEQYF | - | TRBJ2-7 | TRBV20-1 | few
TGTGCCAGCAGCGTAGGACAAGGGTTAAACTATGGCTACACCTTC | CASSVGQGLNYGYTF | - | TRBJ1-2 | TRBV9 | few
TGTGCCAGCAGCCAGCTGGGACTAGCGGGGGCCAATAGGCAGTATTTT | CASSQLGLAGANRQYF | TRBD2 | TRBJ2-3 | TRBV3-1 | -
TGCAGCGCCCTACAGGGGGAAAACACTGAAGCTTTCTTT | CSALQGENTEAFF | TRBD1 | TRBJ1-1 | TRBV29-1 | -
TGTGCCAGCAGTTTAGTGGGTCCAAATCAGCCCCAGCATTTT | CASSLVGPNQPQHF | - | TRBJ1-5 | TRBV12-3/TRBV12-4 | -
TGTGCCAGCAGCCTCCGGGACCCCTTCTACGAGCAGTACTTC | CASSLRDPFYEQYF | - | TRBJ2-7 | TRBV5-6 | few
TGCAGCGTTGAAGAAGCGGGGGAGGGGGATACGCAGTATTTT | CSVEEAGEGDTQYF | TRBD2 | TRBJ2-3 | TRBV29-1 | few
TGTGCCAGCAGGGGCCTTGGGGGCGGCTACGAGCAGTACTTC | CASRGLGGGYEQYF | - | TRBJ2-7 | TRBV6-1 | few
TGCAGCGTTCCTGGGACTAGCGGGAGAACATACAATGAGCAGTTCTTC | CSVPGTSGRTYNEQFF | TRBD2 | TRBJ2-1 | TRBV29-1 | few
TGTGCCAGCAAGAATGGGCCCGGCACAGATACGCAGTATTTT | CASKNGPGTDTQYF | - | TRBJ2-3 | TRBV6-1 | many
TGTGCCAGCAGCTTAGGGCAGGGCAAAGGGAATGAGCAGTTCTTC | CASSLGQGKGNEQFF | - | TRBJ2-1 | TRBV7-8 | few
TGTGCCAACAACAGGGACAGGGGTGGGAATGAGCAGTTCTTC | CANNRDRGGNEQFF | TRBD1 | TRBJ2-1 | TRBV27 | -
TGTGCCAGCAGTTCCCAGGGACTAGGGGAGCAGTTCTTC | CASSSQGLGEQFF | TRBD2 | TRBJ2-1 | TRBV12-3/TRBV12-4 | many
TGTGCCAGCAGGTGGTTAAGCGACTACGAGCAGTACTTC | CASRWLSDYEQYF | - | TRBJ2-7 | TRBV2 | -
TGCAGTGCTAGGGCGGACTACACCCAAGGGGATACGCAGTATTTT | CSARADYTQGDTQYF | - | TRBJ2-3 | TRBV20-1 | -
TGTGCCAGCAGCTTACCCCCGGACTATCCCCTAACGCTCACAGATACGCAGTATTTT | CASSLPPDYPLTLTDTQYF | - | TRBJ2-3 | TRBV11-1 | -
TGTGCCAGCAGGATAGGGACAGGCGGTTATGGATTC | CASRIGTGGYGF | TRBD1 | TRBJ2-1 | TRBV12-3/TRBV12-4 | few
TGTGCCAGCAGTGAAGGTAAGAGGAACACTGAAGCTTTCTTT | CASSEGKRNTEAFF | - | TRBJ1-1 | TRBV25-1 | -
TGTGCCAGCAGTTCTCGGGACGGCGACTTCAATCAGCCCCAGCATTTT | CASSSRDGDFNQPQHF | - | TRBJ1-5 | TRBV12-3/TRBV12-4 | -
TGTGCCAGCAGCTGGCGGGCGGGGGGGCATCGAAACATTCAGTACTTC | CASSWRAGGHRNIQYF | TRBD2 | TRBJ2-4 | TRBV5-6 | -
TGCGCCAGCAGCTTGACTAGCGGGAGGTCCCACGAGCAGTACTTC | CASSLTSGRSHEQYF | TRBD2 | TRBJ2-7 | TRBV5-1 | -
TGCGCCAGCAGTGAGTCGGCTAGCGGAGCCTACGAGCAGTACTTC | CASSESASGAYEQYF | TRBD2 | TRBJ2-7 | TRBV10-1 | few
TGTGCCATCAGGCCGACTAGCGGAGACGACGAGCAGTACTTC | CAIRPTSGDDEQYF | TRBD2 | TRBJ2-7 | TRBV10-3 | -
TGTGCCAGCAGTTATAGCGGGAGGGCCGCCGAGCAGTACTTC | CASSYSGRAAEQYF | TRBD2 | TRBJ2-7 | TRBV6-2/TRBV6-3 | few
TGTGCCAGCAGTTACTCTAGCGGCCCCGCAACTGAGCAGTTCTTC | CASSYSSGPATEQFF | - | TRBJ2-1 | TRBV6-2/TRBV6-3 | -
TGTGCCAGCAGCCAAGATTTGGGACAGGAAGTTGATGTTTTGAGAGGCTACACCTTC | CASSQDLGQEVDVLRGYTF | TRBD1 | TRBJ1-2 | TRBV4-2 | -
TGTGCCAGCAGCTTGGGACTAGCGGGGGGTATCGATACGCAGTATTTT | CASSLGLAGGIDTQYF | TRBD2 | TRBJ2-3 | TRBV5-6 | few
TGTGCCAGCAGAAACAATGCGGGGACTGAAGCTTTCTTT | CASRNNAGTEAFF | - | TRBJ1-1 | TRBV12-3/TRBV12-4 | -
TGTGCCAGCAGATCCGCCGGGGTAGTTAGCACAGATACGCAGTATTTT | CASRSAGVVSTDTQYF | - | TRBJ2-3 | TRBV27 | few
TGCAGTGCTGCGCCAGGGGGCGCTTCCACTGAAGCTTTCTTT | CSAAPGGASTEAFF | TRBD1 | TRBJ1-1 | TRBV20-1 | -
TGTGCCAGCAGCTTACGTCAGGGGGATCGTTATGGCTACACCTTC | CASSLRQGDRYGYTF | TRBD1 | TRBJ1-2 | TRBV7-2 | -
TGTGCCAGCAGCTTAAGGGTAGCGGGGAACACAGATACGCAGTATTTT | CASSLRVAGNTDTQYF | TRBD2 | TRBJ2-3 | TRBV7-3 | once
TGTGCCAGCAGCGAAAGACAGACCTACGAGCAGTACTTC | CASSERQTYEQYF | - | TRBJ2-7 | TRBV11-2 | -
TGCAGCTACAGGGGCGAGGGGACCCAGTACTTC | CSYRGEGTQYF | TRBD1 | TRBJ2-5 | TRBV29-1 | many
TGTGCCAGCAGTTACCCTCCCCGGAGGGATGGCTACACCTTC | CASSYPPRRDGYTF | - | TRBJ1-2 | TRBV6-5 | -
TGCGCCAGCAGCCAGCACCGACAGTCCTACGAGCAGTACTTC | CASSQHRQSYEQYF | - | TRBJ2-7 | TRBV4-3 | -
TGTGCCAGCAGTAAAATTGGGACAGGGGATAACACTGAAGCTTTCTTT | CASSKIGTGDNTEAFF | TRBD1 | TRBJ1-1 | TRBV25-1 | few
TGCGCCAGCAGCGCACCAAATACCTACGAGCAGTACTTC | CASSAPNTYEQYF | - | TRBJ2-7 | TRBV5-1 | -
TGTGCCAGCAGCCCGGGACTAGCGGCGTCCTACAATGAGCAGTTCTTC | CASSPGLAASYNEQFF | TRBD2 | TRBJ2-1 | TRBV7-2 | many
TGTGCCAGCAGTCCCCAGGGAGGCTATGGCTACACCTTC | CASSPQGGYGYTF | - | TRBJ1-2 | TRBV12-3/TRBV12-4 | few
TGTGCCAGCATACTACAGGGGGACGGCACTGAAGCTTTCTTT | CASILQGDGTEAFF | TRBD1 | TRBJ1-1 | TRBV2 | -
TGTGCCAGCAGCTTATGGCGGGGGAGCACAGATACGCAGTATTTT | CASSLWRGSTDTQYF | TRBD2 | TRBJ2-3 | TRBV7-2 | few
TGTGCCAGCAGCCGACAGGGGGCCTTGCAGCCCCAGCATTTT | CASSRQGALQPQHF | TRBD1 | TRBJ1-5 | TRBV3-1 | once
TGTGCCAGCAAATTAACAGGGGCGGACTATGGCTACACCTTC | CASKLTGADYGYTF | TRBD1 | TRBJ1-2 | TRBV6-1 | few